This is a list of T cell receptor beta chains from one sample in a study of patients and donors after allogeneic stem cell transplantation. MiXCR, applied by TCRdb to the RT-PCR reads, yields one record per CDR3 protein. This table has about 960,000 distinct CDR3 sequences, more than 15% appearing once. Input material: blood, either unsorted or a sorted T cell fraction (not recorded which). These receptors came from a human donor who was either an allogeneic HSCT recipient or a stem cell or donor lymphocyte infusion donor (not recorded which). It is not recorded whose cells these are; they may come from a transplant donor. CDR3s include the opening cysteine and the closing phenylalanine or tryptophan. The D gene is left open where the match is weak. Where a row states a size, it is once, few, many or the class of an expanded clone; other rows omit it.

clone_size: few; d_call: TRBD1; v_call: TRBV7-2; j_call: TRBJ2-1; cdr3_nt: TGTGCCAGCAGCTTAGCAGGGACAGGGGGAGATAAAGCGTTCTTC; cdr3_aa: CASSLAGTGGDKAFF
clone_size: .; d_call: .; v_call: TRBV7-2; j_call: TRBJ1-2; cdr3_nt: TGTGCCAGCAGCGTCAACAGGATATCTCTCTATGGCTACACCTTC; cdr3_aa: CASSVNRISLYGYTF
clone_size: .; d_call: .; v_call: TRBV20-1; j_call: TRBJ1-2; cdr3_nt: TGCAGTGCTAGAGATCTCGGCAGGGATCAGGGCTATGGCTACACCTTC; cdr3_aa: CSARDLGRDQGYGYTF
clone_size: few; d_call: TRBD1; v_call: TRBV6-1; j_call: TRBJ2-7; cdr3_nt: TGTGCCAGCAGCCCCGGGACAGGGAATCGTTACGAGCAGTACTTC; cdr3_aa: CASSPGTGNRYEQYF
clone_size: few; d_call: TRBD2; v_call: TRBV5-1; j_call: TRBJ2-3; cdr3_nt: TGCGCCAGCAGCGGGAGGGTGACTCTAGCCCTCACAGATACGCAGTATTTT; cdr3_aa: CASSGRVTLALTDTQYF
clone_size: .; d_call: TRBD2; v_call: TRBV18; j_call: TRBJ2-1; cdr3_nt: TGTGCCAGCTCACCACCCCTAGCGGGAGGCGGCATTCTCAATGAGCAGTTCTTC; cdr3_aa: CASSPPLAGGGILNEQFF
clone_size: .; d_call: TRBD1; v_call: TRBV5-1; j_call: TRBJ1-1; cdr3_nt: TGCGCCAGCAGCTTCGGGACAGGGGGTTACACTGAAGCTTTCTTT; cdr3_aa: CASSFGTGGYTEAFF
clone_size: few; d_call: .; v_call: TRBV7-9; j_call: TRBJ1-2; cdr3_nt: TGTGCCAGCAGCTTAGACAGGCTTCTAGAGTATGGCTACACCTTC; cdr3_aa: CASSLDRLLEYGYTF
clone_size: .; d_call: .; v_call: TRBV6-6; j_call: TRBJ2-1; cdr3_nt: TGTGCCAGCAGTTACTCTTCAGCAAGGGAGAGGCTCTTC; cdr3_aa: CASSYSSARERLF
clone_size: few; d_call: .; v_call: TRBV6-1; j_call: TRBJ2-1; cdr3_nt: TGTGCCAGCAGTATCAGGCTCTCCTACAATGAGCAGTTCTTC; cdr3_aa: CASSIRLSYNEQFF
clone_size: many; d_call: .; v_call: TRBV9; j_call: TRBJ1-3; cdr3_nt: TGTGCCAGCAGCGTAGACCCCTCTGGAAACACCATATATTTT; cdr3_aa: CASSVDPSGNTIYF
clone_size: .; d_call: .; v_call: TRBV5-1; j_call: TRBJ2-2; cdr3_nt: TGCGCCAGCACTTTAGCCGACCTCACCGGGGAGCTGTTTTTT; cdr3_aa: CASTLADLTGELFF